What follows are 4 T cell receptor beta chains derived from one specimen sequenced in a study of blood T cell repertoires in COVID-19. Generated by immunoSEQ multiplex PCR, the TCRdb table keeps only in-frame clones and is missing some. The data show more than 35,000 clones, around 80% seen once. The sequencing input was peripheral blood. These receptors were obtained from an elderly man with active or convalescent COVID-19.

J is TRBJ2-3 and V is TRBV7-9, with 12 bases that match TRBD2. Germline trimming cut 4 bases from V and 0 bases from J; bases unmatched to any gene: 5. Germline CDR1 and CDR2: SEHNR and FQNEAQ (reference sequence). This CDR3 has 17 amino acids. The CDR3 spells CASSSRTSGKSTDTQYF. Written as DNA, the CDR3 is TGTGCCAGCAGCTCCAGGACTAGCGGGAAGAGCACAGATACGCAGTATTTT.

The chain carries TRBV11-2 and TRBJ2-7; D is possibly TRBD2 (5 bases). The germline gives CDR1 SGHAT, CDR2 FQNNGV. The CDR3 has 13 residues. The ends were cut back, 0 bases at V and 8 bases at J, with 11 bases in the middle. The DNA of the CDR3 is TGTGCCAGCAGCTTAGACGGGGTAGGACAGCAGTACTTC. It encodes CASSLDGVGQQYF.

This clone occurred once. At one end, the junction sequence differs from germline, possibly due to a read error. The chain employs TRBV5-1 and TRBJ2-7; TRBD1 aligns across 8 bases. The CDR3 is 15 residues long. Germline loops: CDR1 SGHRS, CDR2 YFSETQ. The CDR3 is CTSSRTGGSSYEQYF. CDR3 nucleotide sequence: TGCACCAGCAGCCGTACAGGGGGGAGCTCCTACGAGCAGTACTTC. The whole variable domain, filled in from reference TRBV5-1 and TRBJ2-7, reads KAGVTQTPRYLIKTRGQQVTLSCSPISGHRSVSWYQQTPGQGLQFLFEYFSETQRNKGNFPGRFSGRQFSNSRSEMNVSTLELGDSALYLCTSSRTGGSSYEQYFGPGTRLTVT.

The rearrangement joins TRBV21-1 to TRBJ1-1; the listed D gene, TRBD1, was not tested against the DNA. TRBV21-1 corresponds to a pseudogene. The CDR3 covers 16 residues. The CDR3 here is CASSRPTGWMNTEAFF. The CDR3 DNA reads TGTGCCAGCAGCCGCCCGACAGGGTGGATGAACACTGAAGCTTTCTTT.